This T cell receptor (beta chain) was profiled in a study of CD8+ T cells in alopecia areata. Background on the study: Skin from roughly 6-13-month-old C3H/HeJ graft donors with spontaneous alopecia went to approximately 6-11-week-old female C3H/HeJ mice. Regarding the study as a whole: Clarity of TCR sharing across patients fell short of that in mice, possibly HLA-related. It was lesional scalp, especially alopecia totalis/universalis, that showed higher clonality than normal scalp.

This CDR3 has 16 amino acids. CDR1 and CDR2 (germline): NNHDY, SYVADS. At least ten counts were recorded for this clone. Its antigen is currently unknown. Genes and germline come from the mouse. The CDR3 is cut off 4 residues early in the read; its end comes from the germline J gene. Extraction and reverse transcription of RNA yielded cDNA as the sequencing template. Method: immunoSEQ multiplex PCR; TCRdb's copy keeps in-frame clones and lacks some. This sample comprises some 120,000 clones, none seen once only. This TCR was recovered from a C3H/HeJ mouse with alopecia areata. This strain's MHC haplotype is H2-k. The sample taken for sequencing was lesional skin. The rearrangement uses TRBV13-3 and TRBJ2-5, with TRBD1 identical over 11 bases. CDR3 amino acids: CASSDVPGQGGDTQYF. The part of the CDR3 DNA that was read is TGTGCCAGCAGTGACGTCCCGGGACAGGGGGGAGAC.